A selection of T cell receptor beta chains follows, all from one sample in a study of cytomegalovirus exposure and HLA in healthy donors. Profiling relied on immunoSEQ multiplex PCR, and the TCRdb table lists in-frame clones only, not all of them. The table has 100,000 to 150,000 clones, roughly 76% seen once; the top ten hold roughly 3.5%. The specimen was PBMCs. The source of these receptors is a woman aged 45-59 years in good health and CMV-seronegative. Each CDR3 is given with its conserved first and last residue. D genes are given only for firm matches. Clone size is shown for a subset of rows, as once, few, many or a class of expanded clone.

>few|TRBJ2-5|NA|TRBV28
TGTGCCAGCAGTTTATACGGAGAGACCCAGTACTTC
CASSLYGETQYF
>few|TRBJ2-2|NA|TRBV11-3
TGTGCCAGCAGCTCCATTTGGCGGGAGAACACCGGGGAGCTGTTTTTT
CASSSIWRENTGELFF
>NA|TRBJ2-5|TRBD1|TRBV6-1
TGTGCCAGCAGTGAGGATGGGGCAGGGGGCGTACAGACCCAGTACTTC
CASSEDGAGGVQTQYF
>NA|TRBJ2-7|NA|TRBV7-2
TGTGCCAGCAGCTGGGGACAAGCCTACGAGCAGTACTTC
CASSWGQAYEQYF
>once|TRBJ2-1|TRBD2|TRBV10-3
TGTGCCATCGGGACTAGCGGTTACAATGAGCAGTTCTTC
CAIGTSGYNEQFF
>few|TRBJ2-1|TRBD2|TRBV27
TGTGCCGCATCCCCCGTTAAAGCGGGAGGTATTGAGCAGTTCTTC
CAASPVKAGGIEQFF
>NA|TRBJ2-3|NA|TRBV14
TGTGCCAGCAGCCCCTTAGGGGGTGTAGCTACAGATACGCAGTATTTT
CASSPLGGVATDTQYF
>NA|TRBJ2-1|TRBD2|TRBV7-9
TGTGCCAGCTCCCCGGGGGGGGCTTCGAATGAGCAGTTCTTC
CASSPGGASNEQFF
>NA|TRBJ1-5|NA|TRBV10-3
TGTGCCATCAGTGAAGGAGGGGCCAAGGAGCCCCAGCATTTT
CAISEGGAKEPQHF
>NA|TRBJ2-2|NA|TRBV19
TGTGCCAGTCGCCGATTTAGCGATGGCGGGGAGCTGTTTTTT
CASRRFSDGGELFF
>NA|TRBJ2-7|NA|TRBV19
TGTGCCAGTAGTATCGTAGCGAGCTCCTACGAGCAGTACTTC
CASSIVASSYEQYF
>NA|TRBJ1-6|NA|TRBV7-2
TGTGCCAGCAGCTTAGCGTTGAGATACTATAATTCACCCCTCCACTTT
CASSLALRYYNSPLHF
>few|TRBJ2-5|TRBD1|TRBV19
TGTGCCAGTAGTGTCGGGACAGCCGTAGGGTCGGAGACCCAGTACTTC
CASSVGTAVGSETQYF
>few|TRBJ2-7|TRBD1|TRBV5-1
TGCGCCAGCAGCCTCCAGCCGGGACAGGGGACCTACGAGCAGTACTTC
CASSLQPGQGTYEQYF
>NA|TRBJ2-7|NA|TRBV5-6
TGTGCCAGCAGCTTGGGGGGGGAGCTTAGCTCCTACGAGCAGTACTTC
CASSLGGELSSYEQYF
>NA|TRBJ1-4|TRBD1|TRBV9
TGTGCCAGCAGCGTAGAATCAGGGGGGACGCTCGAAAAACTGTTTTTT
CASSVESGGTLEKLFF
>NA|TRBJ2-3|NA|TRBV6-6
TGTGCCAGCAGCCCCGGGGAAAGGGACACAGATACGCAGTATTTT
CASSPGERDTDTQYF
>NA|TRBJ2-7|TRBD1|TRBV2
TGTGCCAGTTTTATAGGGGTTAGACAGGGCGAGAAAGGGAACGAGCAGTACTTC
CASFIGVRQGEKGNEQYF
>NA|TRBJ1-1|NA|TRBV2
TGTGCCAGCCAGGTCACAGGTCTAGGGAACACTGAAGCTTTCTTT
CASQVTGLGNTEAFF
>few|TRBJ1-2|TRBD1|TRBV4-1
TGCGCCAGCCACGGACTGGGACAGCTCTATGGCTACACCTTC
CASHGLGQLYGYTF
>NA|TRBJ2-7|TRBD2|TRBV7-3
TGTGCCAGCAGCTTAGGGGGGACTAACTCCTACGAGCAGTACTTC
CASSLGGTNSYEQYF
>NA|TRBJ1-2|TRBD1|TRBV7-2
TGTGCCAGCAGCGAAGCGACAGGGCCTGGCTACACCTTC
CASSEATGPGYTF